This T cell receptor beta chain was found in a study of healthy donors' naive CD4 and CD8 T cells. The wider study: All functional IMGT TCR alpha variants were covered by new primers. Whole-study results and caveats: CDR3 charge plus V and J genes appeared to account for around an eighth of CD4/CD8 variance. Reportedly, most V and J gene segments showed naive CD4+ versus CD8+ bias.

Each TCR library used approximately 500 ng of total RNA and a linear amplification protocol. TCRdb reprocessed the reads via MiXCR and lists one record per CDR3 protein. The sample lists roughly 200,000 distinct CDR3 sequences, 74% occurring once. As to this clonotype: The antigen is unknown.

Germline V gene sequence: CDR1 MNHEY, CDR2 SMNVEV (reference sequence). Between the trimmed V and J ends, which lost 2 bases and 3 bases, there was a span of 11 bases. CDR3 length equals 14 residues. What was sequenced was naive CD4+ and CD8+ T cells sorted from blood, pooled from several donors. The receptor was isolated from a pool of human donors in good health; the sample pools cells from several healthy donors. The chain links TRBV27 to TRBJ2-7; D is undetermined. The CDR3 nucleotides are TGTGCCAGCAGTTTAGGGCAGGCGCACTACGAGCAGTACTTC. As protein: CASSLGQAHYEQYF.